This T cell receptor beta chain appears in the sequencing data of a study of neurological immune-mediated disorders. Germline CDR1 and CDR2: DFQATT and SNEGSKA (reference sequence). The CDR3 extends over 16 amino acids. J lost 6 bases, V lost 2 bases, and 11 bases had no gene match. This clonotype has ten or more counts. TCRdb analysed the 5' RACE reads with MiXCR anew, one entry per CDR3 protein. In the table there are nearly 60,000 distinct CDR3 sequences, roughly 3.5% of which are singletons. Sequencing was performed on PBMCs. This sequence originates from a woman in her 30s with multiple sclerosis. The rearrangement uses TRBV20-1 and TRBJ2-7, with TRBD2 identical over 12 bases. CDR3 nucleotides: TGCAGTGCTAGACTAGCGGGAGGGCCAAAATCAAGCGAGCAGTACTTC. Amino acid sequence: CSARLAGGPKSSEQYF.